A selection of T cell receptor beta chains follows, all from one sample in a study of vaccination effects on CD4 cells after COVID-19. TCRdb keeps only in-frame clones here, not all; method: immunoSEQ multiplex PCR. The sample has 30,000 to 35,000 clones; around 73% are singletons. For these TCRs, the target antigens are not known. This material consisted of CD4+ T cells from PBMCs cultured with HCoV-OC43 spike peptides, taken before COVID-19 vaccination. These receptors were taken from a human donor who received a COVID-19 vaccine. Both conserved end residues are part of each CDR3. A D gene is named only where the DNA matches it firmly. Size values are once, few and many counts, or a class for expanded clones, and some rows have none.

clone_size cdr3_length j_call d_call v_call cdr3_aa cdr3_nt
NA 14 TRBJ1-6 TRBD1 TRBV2 CASTGDRGSSPLHF TGTGCCAGCACTGGGGACAGGGGGAGTTCACCCCTCCACTTT
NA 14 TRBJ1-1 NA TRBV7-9 CASSPVPRGTEAFF TGTGCCAGCAGCCCCGTACCCCGGGGCACTGAAGCTTTCTTT
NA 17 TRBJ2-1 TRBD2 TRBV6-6 CASSRASGGLSYNEQFF TGTGCCAGCAGTCGGGCCAGCGGGGGGCTCTCCTACAATGAGCAGTTCTTC
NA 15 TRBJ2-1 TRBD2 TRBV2 CASSPGLAGYNEQFF TGTGCCAGCAGCCCGGGACTAGCGGGTTACAATGAGCAGTTCTTC
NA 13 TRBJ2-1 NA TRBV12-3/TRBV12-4 CASSLHRVGEQFF TGTGCCAGCAGTCTCCACAGGGTTGGTGAGCAGTTCTTC
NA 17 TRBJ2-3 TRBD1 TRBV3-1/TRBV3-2 CASSQNRGRGLTDTQYF TGTGCCAGCAGCCAGAATAGGGGGCGAGGTTTAACAGATACGCAGTATTTT
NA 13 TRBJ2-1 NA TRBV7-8 CASSTPRYNEQFF TGTGCCAGCAGCACTCCGAGGTACAATGAGCAGTTCTTC
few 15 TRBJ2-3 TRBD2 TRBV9 CASSVSGGYTDTQYF TGTGCCAGCAGCGTTAGCGGGGGATACACAGATACGCAGTATTTT
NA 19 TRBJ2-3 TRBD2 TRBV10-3 CAISPGVAGGPLMTDTQYF TGTGCCATCAGCCCCGGGGTAGCGGGGGGACCTCTCATGACAGATACGCAGTATTTT
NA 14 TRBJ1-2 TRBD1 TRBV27 CASSLRDRGYGYTF TGTGCCAGCAGTTTAAGGGACAGGGGCTATGGCTACACCTTC
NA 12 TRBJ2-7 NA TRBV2 CASKTANYEQYF TGTGCCAGCAAGACAGCTAACTACGAGCAGTACTTC
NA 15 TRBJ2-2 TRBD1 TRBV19 CASSIGTGDTGELFF TGTGCCAGTAGTATTGGGACAGGGGACACCGGGGAGCTGTTTTTT
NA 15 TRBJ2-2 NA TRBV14 CASSQEPGSTGELFF TGTGCCAGCAGCCAAGAGCCGGGCAGCACCGGGGAGCTGTTTTTT
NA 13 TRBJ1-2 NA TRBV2 CAGGAGGNYGYTF TGTGCCGGGGGGGCCGGGGGTAACTATGGCTACACCTTC
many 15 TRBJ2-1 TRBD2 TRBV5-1 CASSLGAGGPHEQFF TGCGCCAGCAGCTTGGGGGCGGGAGGGCCGCATGAGCAGTTCTTC
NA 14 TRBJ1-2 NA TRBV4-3 CASSQGSVSAGYTF TGCGCCAGCAGCCAAGGCAGCGTCTCGGCTGGCTACACCTTC
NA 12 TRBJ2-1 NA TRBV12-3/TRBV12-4 CASSGDYNEQFF TGTGCCAGCAGCGGGGACTACAATGAGCAGTTCTTC
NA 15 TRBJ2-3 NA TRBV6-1 CASSERQGGTDTQYF TGTGCCAGCAGTGAGCGACAGGGAGGGACAGATACGCAGTATTTT
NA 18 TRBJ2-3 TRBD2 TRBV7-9 CASSLGLAGRSSTDTQYF TGTGCCAGCAGCTTAGGGCTAGCGGGGCGGTCTAGCACAGATACGCAGTATTTT
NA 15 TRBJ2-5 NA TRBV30 CAWSVQASHRETQYF TGTGCCTGGAGTGTACAGGCTAGTCATCGGGAGACCCAGTACTTC
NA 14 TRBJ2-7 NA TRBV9 CASSVGGGGWEQYF TGTGCCAGCAGCGTTGGGGGGGGCGGCTGGGAGCAGTACTTC
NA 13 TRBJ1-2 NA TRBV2 CASSPDSNYGYTF TGTGCCAGCAGCCCGGACAGTAACTATGGCTACACCTTC
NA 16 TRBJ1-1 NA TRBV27 CASHLRPTGANTEAFF TGTGCCAGCCACCTTCGACCTACAGGAGCGAACACTGAAGCTTTCTTT
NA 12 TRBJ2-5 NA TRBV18 CASSRGPETQYF TGTGCCAGCTCTCGTGGGCCTGAGACCCAGTACTTC
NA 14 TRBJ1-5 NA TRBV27 CASSLSGGYQPQHF TGTGCCAGCAGTTTATCCGGGGGGTATCAGCCCCAGCATTTT
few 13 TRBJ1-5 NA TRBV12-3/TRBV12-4 CASMRGGNQPQHF TGTGCCAGCATGAGGGGGGGCAATCAGCCCCAGCATTTT
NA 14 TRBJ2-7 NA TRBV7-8 CASSLAGPGWEQYF TGTGCCAGCAGCTTAGCGGGTCCAGGATGGGAGCAGTACTTC
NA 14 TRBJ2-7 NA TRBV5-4 CASSLAEGAYEQYF TGTGCCAGCAGCTTGGCCGAGGGGGCCTACGAGCAGTACTTC
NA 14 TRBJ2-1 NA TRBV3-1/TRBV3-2 CASSQGTSYNEQFF TGTGCCAGCAGCCAAGGGACTTCCTACAATGAGCAGTTCTTC
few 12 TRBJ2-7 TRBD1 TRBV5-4 CASSIRTGYKYF TGTGCCAGCAGCATCCGGACAGGCTACAAGTACTTC
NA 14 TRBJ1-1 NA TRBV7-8 CASSLGTQWTEAFF TGTGCCAGCAGCTTAGGGACTCAGTGGACTGAAGCTTTCTTT
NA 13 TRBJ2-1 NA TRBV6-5 CASSYSSYNEQFF TGTGCCAGCAGTTATAGTTCTTACAATGAGCAGTTCTTC
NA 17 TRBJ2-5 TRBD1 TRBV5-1 CASSWGTQGFSEETQYF TGCGCCAGCAGCTGGGGGACACAGGGGTTTTCCGAAGAGACCCAGTACTTC
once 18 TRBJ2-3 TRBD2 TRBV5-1 CASSSDAGTSGSTDTQYF TGCGCCAGCAGCTCAGATGCCGGGACTAGCGGGAGCACAGATACGCAGTATTTT
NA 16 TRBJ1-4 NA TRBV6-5 CASSYSGRTIVGKLFF TGTGCCAGCAGTTACTCGGGACGGACAATTGTGGGAAAACTGTTTTTT
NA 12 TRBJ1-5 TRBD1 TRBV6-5 CASSKDRGAQHF TGTGCCAGCAGCAAGGACAGGGGGGCCCAGCATTTT
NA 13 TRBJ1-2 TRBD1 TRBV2 CASTSDRAGGYTF TGTGCCAGCACTTCGGACAGGGCTGGAGGCTACACCTTC
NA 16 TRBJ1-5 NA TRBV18 CASSPNTGMGNQPQHF TGTGCCAGCTCCCCAAACACAGGGATGGGCAATCAGCCCCAGCATTTT
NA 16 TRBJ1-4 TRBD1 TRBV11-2 CASSPPGQDLYEKLFF TGTGCCAGCAGCCCGCCCGGACAGGACCTATATGAAAAACTGTTTTTT
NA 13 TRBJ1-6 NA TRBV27 CASASTGHRSLHF TGTGCCAGCGCCTCCACAGGCCATAGGTCCCTCCACTTT
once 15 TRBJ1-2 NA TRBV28 CASSLRRQAPYGYTF TGTGCCAGCAGTTTAAGGAGACAGGCCCCCTATGGCTACACCTTT
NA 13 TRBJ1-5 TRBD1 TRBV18 CASSPYRGQPQHF TGTGCCAGCTCACCCTACAGGGGGCAGCCCCAGCATTTT
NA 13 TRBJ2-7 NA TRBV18 CASSPREAYEQYF TGTGCCAGCTCACCACGAGAGGCCTACGAGCAGTACTTC
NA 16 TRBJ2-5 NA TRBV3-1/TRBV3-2 CASSPRLMGGRETQYF TGTGCCAGCAGCCCAAGATTAATGGGGGGCCGAGAGACCCAGTACTTC